This TCR beta chain emerged from a study of post-analysis software for immune sequencing data. Study-level background: Disease trajectories encompassed relapsing-remitting, secondary progressive and progressive-relapsing multiple sclerosis. Study outcomes and limitations: About 5 TRBV segments (TRBV5-6, TRBV5-1 and TRBV20-1 among them) occurred more frequently in patients than in controls. In multiple sclerosis, normalized Chao1 diversity was significantly below that of controls. Batch-matched samples strongly co-clustered by F measure.

Unique-molecular-identifier-tagged TCR beta cDNA libraries were used. Between roughly 1 and 10 million T cells gave rise to 450,000 to 650,000 cDNA molecules. MiXCR, applied by TCRdb to the PCR reads, yields one record per CDR3 protein. In the table there are some 690,000 distinct CDR3 sequences, roughly 27% of which are singletons. The germline V gene encodes CDR1 MDHEN and CDR2 SYDVKM. V was pared by 6 bases and J by 3 bases, with 5 bases between. This CDR3 has 11 residues. Only a few counts were recorded for this clonotype. The antigen remains undetermined. Sequencing was performed on blood. The gene calls are TRBV28 and TRBJ2-5; D gene unclear. The source of this sequence is a girl aged 5 to 17 with multiple sclerosis. The CDR3 DNA follows: TGTGCCAGCAGGCAAAAAGAGACCCAGTACTTC. This translates into CASRQKETQYF.